The present entry profiles one TCR beta chain with its context. The data stem from a study of blood T cells in healthy people across ages. Alongside a J-beta primer mix, a sample-barcoded 5' primer served in a second PCR lasting about 6 to 11 cycles. Every single cDNA molecule received a tag from a template-switch adaptor with 12 random nucleotides. TCRdb analysed the 5' RACE reads with MiXCR anew, one entry per CDR3 protein. The data contain 1.8 million or so distinct CDR3 sequences, about two fifths of them singletons. Input material: blood. This receptor was obtained from a human donor in good health.

CDR3 bases: TGTGCCAGCAGCTTACCCGGCGCCTCCCTTGGCTACACCTTC. Amino acid sequence: CASSLPGASLGYTF. The genes are TRBV5-6 and TRBJ1-2; D not resolved. This CDR3 has 14 residues. CDR1 is SGHDT, CDR2 YYEEEE, per germline. Deletions cut 2 bases from V and 7 bases from J, with 15 bases between.